This T cell receptor (beta chain) was identified in a study of T cell responses to AZD1222 COVID-19 vaccine. Clones were sequenced by immunoSEQ multiplex PCR, and TCRdb holds only the in-frame ones, with some missing. The sample includes 85,000 to 100,000 clones, around 90% of them seen just once. Study-wide findings and caveats: Just six AZD1222 recipients were seropositive at baseline.

As for this clone: The antigen remains unidentified.

This sequence originates from an adult in good health. Sequencing was performed on peripheral blood, taken on day 0 of AZD1222 vaccination.

CDR3 DNA: TGTGCCAGCAGCCAGGGACAATACCGCACCGGGGAGCTGTTTTTT. It translates to CASSQGQYRTGELFF. The chain joins TRBV14 to TRBJ2-2; possible D gene TRBD1, 6 bases. Germline V gene lookup returns CDR1 SGHDN and CDR2 FVKESK. The CDR3 loop spans 15 amino acids. V was shortened by 3 bases and J by 4 bases, with 12 bases between the two germline ends.